Listed below are T cell receptor beta chains from one sample, sequenced in a study of T cells in Graves' hyperthyroidism and ophthalmopathy. MiXCR, run by TCRdb on the multiplex PCR reads, gives a single entry per CDR3 protein. Among 400,000 to 600,000 distinct CDR3 sequences listed, roughly a sixth were seen once. Specimen: blood. The receptors were gathered from a woman in her 30s with Graves' ophthalmopathy. Each CDR3 is given with its conserved first and last residue. Fields, in order: V gene, J gene, clone size, CDR3 protein. Some rows mark clone size as missing; the rest say once, few, many or name a class of expanded clone.

TRBV28	TRBJ2-7	.	CASSPLDQGWAEQYF
TRBV15	TRBJ2-1	.	CATSRDLAGRWFF
TRBV9	TRBJ2-7	many	CASSVGLAGYEQYF
TRBV7-7	TRBJ1-3	few	CASSETVASGNTIYF
TRBV11-1	TRBJ2-7	many	CASSFSWDSYEQYF
TRBV2	TRBJ2-3	many	CASRPSRGTDTQYF
TRBV10-3	TRBJ1-1	few	CAISDRWKAFF
TRBV20-1	TRBJ2-7	.	CSATGLAGGSISYEQYF
TRBV11-2	TRBJ2-5	many	CASSALREGETQYF
TRBV6-5	TRBJ2-1	.	CASSYGYRARDNEQFF
TRBV12-3/TRBV12-4	TRBJ2-3	.	CASSSVMGLAGHSTDTQYF
TRBV18	TRBJ2-3	many	CASSPSADTQYF
TRBV6-6	TRBJ2-1	many	CASSYSLGDEQFF
TRBV2	TRBJ2-3	many	CASSERWDTQYF
TRBV7-2	TRBJ2-1	many	CASSLVAPEGEQFF
TRBV29-1	TRBJ2-1	many	CSVGQGPYNEQFF
TRBV5-1	TRBJ2-5	.	CAAKRDKSQETQYF
TRBV15	TRBJ1-2	.	CATSRAEDYGYTF
TRBV5-1	TRBJ2-1	.	CASSLASRDRVSYNEQFF
TRBV29-1	TRBJ1-1	many	CSVPIATGGSAEAFF
TRBV6-2/TRBV6-3	TRBJ2-1	.	CASSYRSQTNNEQFF
TRBV5-4	TRBJ2-1	.	CASSSGQGGNEQFF
TRBV4-2	TRBJ2-3	.	CASSHEGGTPTDTQYF
TRBV30	TRBJ1-5	once	CAWSAGVRQPQHF
TRBV20-1	TRBJ2-3	many	CSAKGKSDTQYF
TRBV18	TRBJ2-1	many	CASSPSGAEQFF
TRBV27	TRBJ2-7	.	CASSLVTGRNEQYF
TRBV5-6	TRBJ1-1	few	CASSFTGRAEAFF
TRBV7-2	TRBJ2-7	few	CASSLGASGRFYEQYF
TRBV7-3	TRBJ2-5	many	CASSFHYEETQYF
TRBV27	TRBJ1-2	many	CASSLHGAGSGYTF
TRBV4-3	TRBJ2-1	.	CASSQLGLPNEQFF
TRBV5-1	TRBJ2-1	many	CASSFYTTGGYRNEQFF
TRBV18	TRBJ1-1	few	CASSPLSWPRGQMNTEAFF
TRBV13	TRBJ2-7	.	CASSSHSPPGGKSSYEQYF
TRBV15	TRBJ1-1	few	CATSRDRKNTEAFF
TRBV6-1	TRBJ2-7	few	CASSEAGGRSGEQYF
TRBV9	TRBJ2-7	few	CASSGGTSGSFRHEQYF
TRBV6-1	TRBJ2-7	.	CASSLTGEREQYF
TRBV2	TRBJ2-6	many	CASSDHGLGSGANVLTF
TRBV24-1	TRBJ1-5	few	CATSDSRVGQPQHF
TRBV11-2	TRBJ2-5	many	CASSPGTSQETQYF
TRBV10-3	TRBJ2-7	.	CAISDPGQGKSYEQYF
TRBV2	TRBJ2-1	many	CASSGLDRGYNEQFF
TRBV29-1	TRBJ1-1	.	CSVEDRGRRMYEAFF
TRBV4-1	TRBJ1-1	.	CASRGRPLGNTEAFF
TRBV24-1	TRBJ2-2	many	CATSDHRETGELFF
TRBV6-2/TRBV6-3	TRBJ1-2	.	CASSYPSQGRRGYTF
TRBV10-3	TRBJ1-4	.	CAISESIDNEKLFF
TRBV29-1	TRBJ1-1	many	CSVVGLQQTNTEAFF
TRBV12-3/TRBV12-4	TRBJ1-2	many	CASSSPGQGSSNYGYTF
TRBV5-1	TRBJ1-6	.	CASSLGGQTYNSPLHF
TRBV6-1	TRBJ1-1	many	CASSPIGSEAFF
TRBV5-8	TRBJ2-1	.	CASSTGGNEQFF
TRBV18	TRBJ1-5	.	CASSLQGGYSNQPQHF
TRBV28	TRBJ1-1	many	CASAHRQGNTEAFF